This T cell receptor (beta chain) originates from a study of shared clonotypes between healthy human individuals. Using ten immunoSEQ deep assay plates, investigators sequenced unsorted PBMC DNA. Some clones are missing from TCRdb's copy, which holds only in-frame ones; the method was immunoSEQ multiplex PCR. The profile shows about 470,000 clones, roughly 80% of them singletons. Study-wide results and limits: Limitation of the genetic and exposure-history diversity represented came from the few donors.

CDR3 length equals 12 residues. The germline V and J ends were trimmed by 3 bases and 8 bases, with 8 bases remaining between them. CDR1 is KGHSH, CDR2 LQKENI, per germline. With regard to this clone: Its antigen is not known.

Sequencing input: PBMCs. This TCR derives from a woman in her 40s in good health. Some clones in this sample may be carry-over from other donors' samples. J is TRBJ2-4 and V is TRBV18; D is unclear. The CDR3 coding sequence is TGTGCCAGCTCACCCCCCGGATACATTCAGTACTTC. Translation gives CASSPPGYIQYF. The full variable domain, with the rest looked up from reference TRBV18 and TRBJ2-4, is NAGVMQNPRHLVRRRGQEARLRCSPMKGHSHVYWYRQLPEEGLKFMVYLQKENIIDESGMPKERFSAEFPKEGPSILRIQQVVRGDSAAYFCASSPPGYIQYFGAGTRLSVL.